The sequence of this TCR beta chain was determined in a study of response to subunit inactivated influenza vaccine (dated 2018 in TCRdb). Regarding the research as a whole: The study used deep quantitative T cell receptor repertoire profiling to track responses to a trivalent subunit inactivated influenza vaccine. Overall results and qualifications from the work: According to the authors, only a limited number of new T cells may be recruited by each seasonal influenza vaccination.

The germline V gene provides CDR1 MNHEY and CDR2 SVGAGI. V is shortened by 1 base, J by 2 bases, and the region joining them spans 6 bases. The CDR3 sequence holds 15 residues, the cysteine and phenylalanine included. Here the CDR3 DNA is all that survives: 45 bases in frame from base 1. Turning to this clonotype: Its antigen is unknown. No much larger clone exists at a distance of one base, and base qualities are not known.

Library construction relied on RT-PCR. Sequencing relied on an Illumina HiSeq 2500. TCRdb ran its own pipeline on the public reads, namely fastp trimming at Q25 and MiXCR clone calling, and kept in-frame beta chains. CDR3 protein sequences are deduplicated, and each keeps its most common genes and DNA. This sample gives around 520,000 distinct CDR3 sequences in total; around 11% of them show up just once. The ten top clones hold about 10% of the sample. Here the chain combines TRBV6-5 and TRBJ2-6; the D gene remains uncertain. Sequencing used PBMCs from blood, obtained on the day of vaccination. The receptor comes from a man aged 45-60 years who received an inactivated influenza vaccine. Donor details come from another sample of the same person, matched by shared clones. CDR3 protein: CASSYWSAGANVLTF. The DNA reads as follows: TGTGCCAGCAGTTACTGGAGTGCTGGGGCCAACGTCCTGACTTTC.